Reported below is one T cell receptor beta chain. Its target is not known. Trimming left V 0 bases short and J 4 bases short, with 10 bases between. Germline V CDR1 and CDR2: SGHVS, FNYEAQ. This CDR3 region has 15 residues. The PCR contained 60 Vbeta and 13 Jbeta primers. Authors' data handling: Approximately 73 million unique TCR beta chains, roughly 11 million shared, were counted in a later analysis. Measured with immunoSEQ multiplex PCR; TCRdb has only the in-frame clones, and not every one. V, J and clone size reflect that table, while D and trimming were determined from the DNA. Among approximately 190,000 clones listed, around 78% were seen once. The sample comes from a study of cytomegalovirus exposure and HLA in healthy donors. Study conclusions and caveats: When a later analysis was performed, an Asian-associated ancestry cluster reportedly had fewer N-insertions than the approximately 680-donor mean. For most TCR beta V segments, an earlier analysis put the productive rate at about 87% or about 30% of the time.

V is TRBV7-6 and J is TRBJ1-3; D gene unclear. The material sequenced was PBMCs. The receptor's source is a woman aged 30 to 39 in good health and CMV-seropositive. The CDR3 DNA reads TGTGCCAGCAGCTTAGCGGATGGAGTGGGAAACACCATATATTTT. Translating it yields CASSLADGVGNTIYF. Full variable domain (outside the CDR3, taken from reference TRBV7-6 and TRBJ1-3): GAGVSQSPRYKVTKRGQDVALRCDPISGHVSLYWYRQALGQGPEFLTYFNYEAQQDKSGLPNDRFSAERPEGSISTLTIQRTEQRDSAMYRCASSLADGVGNTIYFGEGSWLTVV.